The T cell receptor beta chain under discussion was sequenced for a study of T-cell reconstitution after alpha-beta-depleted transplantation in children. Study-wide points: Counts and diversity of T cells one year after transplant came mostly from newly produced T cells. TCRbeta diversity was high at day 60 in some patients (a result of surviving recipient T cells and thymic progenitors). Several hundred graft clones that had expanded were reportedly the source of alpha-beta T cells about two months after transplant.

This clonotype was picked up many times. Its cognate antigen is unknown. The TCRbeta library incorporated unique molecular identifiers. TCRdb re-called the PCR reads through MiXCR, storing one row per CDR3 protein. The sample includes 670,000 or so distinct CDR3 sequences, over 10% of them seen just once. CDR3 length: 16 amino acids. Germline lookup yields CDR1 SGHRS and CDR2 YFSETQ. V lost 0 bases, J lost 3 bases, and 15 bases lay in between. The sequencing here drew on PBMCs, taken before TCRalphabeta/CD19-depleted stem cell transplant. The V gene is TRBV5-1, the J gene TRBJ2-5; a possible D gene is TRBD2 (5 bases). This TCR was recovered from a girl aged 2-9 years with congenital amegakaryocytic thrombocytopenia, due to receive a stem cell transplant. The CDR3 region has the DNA TGCGCCAGCAGCTTGGATCGGGCCGGGGTGGAAGAGACCCAGTACTTC. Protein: CASSLDRAGVEETQYF.